Below are 27 T cell receptor beta chains sequenced from a single sample in a study of T cell repertoires in cytomegalovirus infection. TCRdb itself ran the reads through MiXCR, one entry per CDR3 protein. The sample yields under 800,000 distinct CDR3 sequences, roughly 24% seen once. Sequencing used CD8+ T cells from PBMCs. The receptor source for this set is a human donor in good health (CMV status not recorded). Some clones in this sample may be carry-over from other donors' samples.

The V gene is TRBV10-3, the J gene TRBJ2-2; D might be TRBD1 or TRBD2, each matching 5 bases. The V end lost 6 bases, the J end lost 0 bases, and 11 bases lay between the germline ends. Per germline, CDR1 ENHRY and CDR2 SYGVKD. This CDR3 spans 15 amino acids. CDR3: CAISLGTANTGELFF. In nucleotides, the CDR3 is TGTGCCATCAGCCTAGGGACGGCGAACACCGGGGAGCTGTTTTTT.

The table lists this clonotype with a few counts. J is TRBJ2-7 and V is TRBV29-1; 7 nucleotides align to TRBD1. Germline CDR1 is SQVTM and CDR2 is ANQGSEA. J was trimmed by 2 bases and V by 4 bases; bases with no gene match: 5. The CDR3 contains 13 residues. The CDR3 protein is CSVVGQPTYEQYF. The CDR3 region has the DNA TGCAGCGTTGTGGGACAGCCTACCTACGAGCAGTACTTC.

The V call is TRBV10-3, the J call TRBJ2-7; D is perhaps TRBD1 (6 bases). Between the trimmed V and J ends, which lost 6 bases and 2 bases, there was a span of 14 bases. The CDR3 consists of 14 residues. Germline V gene lookup returns CDR1 ENHRY and CDR2 SYGVKD. For the CDR3, the DNA is TGTGCCATCAGCGAAACGACAGGACCCTACGAGCAGTACGTC. Protein product: CAISETTGPYEQYV.

The chain combines TRBV6-2 or TRBV6-3 with TRBJ2-1, with D tentatively TRBD1 or TRBD2 (5 bases each). The ends were cut back, 2 bases at V and 10 bases at J, with 15 bases in the middle. Germline loops: CDR1 MNHEY, CDR2 SVGEGT. The CDR3 has 14 residues. CDR3 amino acids: CASSYTRLWDEQFF. As DNA, the CDR3 is TGTGCCAGCAGTTACACACGGTTGTGGGACGAGCAGTTCTTC.

The rearrangement links TRBV27 to TRBJ2-7; 7 bases align to TRBD1. After removal of 6 bases from V and 2 bases from J, the junction contained 10 bases not matched to a gene. Germline CDR1 MNHEY, CDR2 SMNVEV (reference sequence). The CDR3 is 15 residues long. DNA of the CDR3: TGTGCCAGCAGCGGGGACAGTTCCGTCCCCTACGAGCAGTACTTC. It translates to CASSGDSSVPYEQYF.

This clonotype appeared many times. CDR3 bases: TGTGCCAGCAGACGAGGGTATACGCAGTATTTT. It translates to CASRRGYTQYF. The rearrangement uses TRBV6-1 and TRBJ2-3, with a weak D call TRBD2 (5 bases). The CDR3 extends over 11 amino acids. V dropped 6 bases and J dropped 7 bases, with 8 bases sitting between them. Germline lookup yields CDR1 MNHNS and CDR2 SASEGT.

The chain employs TRBV29-1 and TRBJ2-1, with 11 nucleotides matching TRBD1. In germline, CDR1 is SQVTM, CDR2 ANQGSEA. This CDR3 is built from 14 residues. V shed 4 bases and J 6 bases; nucleotides not matched to a gene: 5. CDR3: CSVAPDRGPNEQFF. The CDR3 DNA reads TGCAGCGTTGCACCGGACAGGGGGCCCAATGAGCAGTTCTTC.

The chain is built from TRBV14 and TRBJ2-6; D could derive from TRBD1 or TRBD2 (5 bases each). V dropped 0 bases and J dropped 2 bases, with 17 bases sitting between them. Germline assignment: CDR1 SGHDN and CDR2 FVKESK. The CDR3 runs to 19 residues. The CDR3 DNA follows: TGTGCCAGCAGCCAAGATAGGGACGGGGTTTTTGCTGGGGCCAACGTCCTGACTTTC. Its protein product is CASSQDRDGVFAGANVLTF.

This clonotype occurred a few times. The gene calls are TRBV27 and TRBJ2-5; the match to TRBD1 covers 12 bases. The trim removed 5 bases at V and 5 bases at J, leaving 9 bases unmatched. Per the germline V gene, CDR1 is MNHEY and CDR2 is SMNVEV (reference sequence). The CDR3 extends over 16 amino acids. The CDR3 DNA follows: TGTGCCAGCAGTCCGGGACAGGGGGCGTCTCGGGAGACCCAGTACTTC. This gives the protein CASSPGQGASRETQYF.

At least ten counts were recorded for this clonotype. The rearrangement uses TRBV7-6 and TRBJ2-1; a weak D match, TRBD1 (6 bases). V was clipped by 1 base and J by 10 bases, with 17 bases between them. Germline CDR1 reads SGHVS; CDR2 reads FNYEAQ. This CDR3 is built from 15 residues. The CDR3 reads CASSLEGEPNEEQFF. As DNA, the CDR3 is TGTGCCAGCAGCTTAGAGGGGGAACCAAACGAGGAGCAGTTCTTC.

This clonotype has at least ten counts. The chain employs TRBV6-2 or TRBV6-3 and TRBJ1-1, with no clear D. There are 13 residues in the CDR3. Deletions cut 7 bases from V and 6 bases from J, with 15 bases between. Looked up from germline, CDR1 is MNHEY and CDR2 is SVGEGT. The CDR3 loop is CASIPPSGSEAFF. In nucleotides, the CDR3 is TGTGCCAGCATTCCTCCGAGCGGCTCTGAAGCTTTCTTT.

This chain connects TRBV20-1 to TRBJ2-1; D is uncertain. V shed 0 bases and J shed 3 bases, with 9 bases lying between them. CDR1 and CDR2 from the germline V gene are DFQATT and SNEGSKA (reference sequence). This CDR3 is 14 amino acids long. CDR3 DNA sequence: TGCAGTGCTAGAGAGGAGCGCGGCTACAATGAGCAGTTCTTC. Translated, it gives CSAREERGYNEQFF.

The V gene is TRBV18, the J gene TRBJ2-7, with 7 bases identical to TRBD1. Germline V gives CDR1 KGHSH, CDR2 LQKENI. CDR3 length equals 15 residues. Germline trimming cut 6 bases from V and 0 bases from J; bases unmatched to any gene: 8. The CDR3 DNA reads TGTGCCAGCTCCCCCCGACAGGGCCTCTCCTACGAGCAGTACTTC. As protein: CASSPRQGLSYEQYF.

The V and J genes are TRBV12-3 or TRBV12-4 and TRBJ2-1; D unclear. Between the trimmed V and J ends, which lost 1 base and 4 bases, there was a span of 8 bases. The CDR3 consists of 14 residues. Here the CDR3 reads CASSLVEGYNEQFF. Here the CDR3 DNA reads TGTGCCAGCAGTTTAGTCGAAGGGTACAATGAGCAGTTCTTC.

In its sample, this clonotype was seen a few times. The gene calls are TRBV12-3 or TRBV12-4 and TRBJ1-1; possible D gene TRBD1, 6 bases. CDR3 size: 15 residues. V was trimmed by 6 bases and J by 0 bases, leaving 14 bases between them. The CDR3 loop is CASSRGAKMNTEAFF. The CDR3 bases are TGTGCCAGCAGCCGGGGGGCAAAGATGAACACTGAAGCTTTCTTT.

This clonotype has ten or more counts. The chain carries TRBV7-8 and TRBJ2-5; 7 bases fit TRBD1. CDR3 length: 14 amino acids. CDR1 SGHVS and CDR2 FQNEAQ come from the germline V gene. J was trimmed by 9 bases and V by 4 bases; bases with no gene match: 11. The CDR3 coding sequence is TGTGCCAGCAGCTCCCGGGACAACCAGGGGGCCCAGTACTTC. Amino acid sequence: CASSSRDNQGAQYF.

The chain uses TRBV6-2 or TRBV6-3 and TRBJ2-2; 9 nucleotides line up with TRBD2. This CDR3 spans 15 amino acids. CDR1 is MNHEY, CDR2 SVGEGT, per germline. The trim removed 2 bases at V and 5 bases at J, leaving 3 bases unmatched. The CDR3 loop is CASSYAGGRTGELFF. The CDR3 DNA follows: TGTGCCAGCAGTTACGCGGGGGGGCGAACCGGGGAGCTGTTTTTT.

This rearrangement joins TRBV7-9 to TRBJ1-2; perhaps TRBD1 as D (6 bases). This CDR3 spans 15 amino acids. Trimming shortened V by 5 bases and J by 2 bases, and 15 bases separated the two germline ends. The germline gives CDR1 SEHNR, CDR2 FQNEAQ (reference sequence). CDR3 DNA: TGTGCCAGCAGCCCCAGTATGGGGGCCAACTATGGCTACACCTTC. Translating it yields CASSPSMGANYGYTF.

This clonotype was seen at least ten times. The V gene is TRBV7-2, the J gene TRBJ2-1, with D uncertain. Germline CDR1 and CDR2: SGHTA and FQGNSA. The V and J ends lost 8 bases and 8 bases respectively, with 22 bases between them. This CDR3 spans 15 amino acids. CDR3 DNA sequence: TGTGCCAGCCCCTTCGGACGATCACTCTCGGATGAGCAGTTCTTC. This gives the protein CASPFGRSLSDEQFF.

This clonotype was recorded a few times. The rearrangement links TRBV7-9 to TRBJ1-5; D is perhaps TRBD1 (6 bases). Between the trimmed V and J ends, which lost 1 base and 2 bases, there was a span of 9 bases. The CDR3 runs 15 residues. Germline CDR1 reads SEHNR; CDR2 reads FQNEAQ (reference sequence). The CDR3 is CASSLDRVGNQPQHF. The CDR3, as DNA: TGTGCCAGCAGCTTAGACAGGGTCGGCAATCAGCCCCAGCATTTT. The variable domain in full, completed from reference TRBV7-9 and TRBJ1-5, reads DTGVSQNPRHKITKRGQNVTFRCDPISEHNRLYWYRQTLGQGPEFLTYFQNEAQLEKSRLLSDRFSAERPKGSFSTLEIQRTEQGDSAMYLCASSLDRVGNQPQHFGDGTRLSIL.

This clonotype came up once. The V call is TRBV20-1, the J call TRBJ2-1; D may be TRBD1 (5 bases). Germline values: CDR1 DFQATT, CDR2 SNEGSKA (reference sequence). The CDR3 runs 16 residues. With 0 bases removed from V and 0 bases from J, the gap between germline ends came to 12 bases. This CDR3 is CSARDWGASSYNEQFF. CDR3 sequence (DNA): TGCAGTGCTAGAGATTGGGGCGCTAGCTCCTACAATGAGCAGTTCTTC.

This rearrangement joins TRBV18 to TRBJ2-6; D unresolved. Germline CDR1 is KGHSH and CDR2 is LQKENI. The CDR3 totals 16 residues. The V and J ends lost 2 bases and 0 bases respectively, with 8 bases between them. CDR3 sequence (DNA): TGTGCCAGCTCACCAAGCGCATCCTCTGGGGCCAACGTCCTGACTTTC. Its protein is CASSPSASSGANVLTF.

This chain connects TRBV28 to TRBJ1-1; 7 nucleotides agree with TRBD1. CDR3 length: 13 amino acids. V lost 11 bases to trimming and J lost 2 bases; unmatched junction nucleotides: 8. Looked up from germline, CDR1 is MDHEN and CDR2 is SYDVKM. The CDR3 spells CAGKQGLNTEAFF. The CDR3 bases are TGTGCCGGAAAACAGGGGCTCAACACTGAAGCTTTCTTT.

Concerning this clonotype itself: At one of its ends the junction is not consistent with the germline gene, which may arise from a read error. The chain uses TRBV12-3 or TRBV12-4 and TRBJ1-4, with 9 bases identical to TRBD1. CDR3 length: 14 residues. As DNA, the CDR3 is TGTGCCGGCAGATCGGACAGGGGTGGAGAAAAACTGTTTTTT. Encoded protein: CAGRSDRGGEKLFF.

This clonotype was detected a few times. The chain recombines TRBV28 with TRBJ1-3, with TRBD1 identical over 7 bases. This CDR3 has 15 residues. CDR1 and CDR2 from the germline V gene are MDHEN and SYDVKM. Losses at the gene ends were 6 bases for V and 3 bases for J; bases not matched to a gene: 8. CDR3 amino acids: CASSNSGTVGNTIYF. CDR3 nucleotides: TGTGCCAGCAGCAACTCCGGGACAGTTGGAAACACCATATATTTT.

The gene calls are TRBV2 and TRBJ2-3; TRBD2 agrees at 9 bases. The CDR3 totals 14 residues. The germline CDR1 and CDR2 sequences are SNHLY and FYNNEI. V shed 11 bases, J shed 2 bases, and the junction held 8 bases outside the gene matches. The CDR3 loop is CARRQRGATDTQYF. CDR3 in DNA: TGTGCCCGAAGGCAGCGGGGGGCCACAGATACGCAGTATTTT.

The rearrangement uses TRBV4-1 and TRBJ2-2; D remains unclear. Germline-derived CDR1 and CDR2 are MGHRA and YSYEKL. The CDR3 is made up of 13 amino acids. Trimming cost V 8 bases and J 1 base, with 8 bases left between them. The CDR3 DNA reads TGCGCCAGCGGGAACTTGAACACCGGGGAGCTGTTTTTT. As protein: CASGNLNTGELFF.